The 31 T cell receptor beta chains below all came from one sample that was sequenced in a study of blood T cell repertoires in COVID-19. Clones were read by immunoSEQ multiplex PCR, and TCRdb kept only the in-frame ones, dropping some. The sample holds roughly 74,000 clones, 75% to 90% seen once. The material sequenced was PBMCs or T cells enriched from blood (not recorded which). These receptor sequences come from a woman aged 45-65 years with acute COVID-19.

The V call is TRBV24-1, the J call TRBJ2-5, with TRBD2 matching 7 bases. Trimming at V came to 7 bases and at J to 5 bases, leaving 9 bases not matched to a gene. The CDR3 extends over 14 amino acids. Germline-derived CDR1 and CDR2 are KGHDR and SFDVKD. The CDR3 DNA reads TGTGCCACCAGCCTCGGCGGGGGTCGGGAGACCCAGTACTTC. Translated: CATSLGGGRETQYF.

The chain joins TRBV6-1 to TRBJ2-7; no clear D gene. The CDR3 runs to 16 residues. The germline V gene has CDR1 MNHNS and CDR2 SASEGT. With 4 bases removed from V and 3 bases from J, the gap between germline ends came to 19 bases. The CDR3 bases are TGTGCCAGCAGTGCCCTACCCGGTACCGGAGTCTACGAGCAGTACTTC. Protein: CASSALPGTGVYEQYF.

The chain combines TRBV6-2 or TRBV6-3 with TRBJ1-1, with a weak D call TRBD1 (5 bases). The CDR3 is 15 residues long. CDR1 and CDR2 from the germline V gene are MNHEY and SVGEGT. Between the trimmed V and J ends, which lost 2 bases and 7 bases, there was a span of 17 bases. In nucleotides, the CDR3 is TGTGCCAGCAGTTACGGCGAGCAGGGCGATATTGAAGCTTTCTTT. It translates to CASSYGEQGDIEAFF.

This rearrangement joins TRBV7-3 to TRBJ1-6; D uncertain. Trimming shortened V by 3 bases and J by 7 bases, and 10 bases separated the two germline ends. Germline values: CDR1 SGHTA, CDR2 FQGTGA. The CDR3 extends over 14 amino acids. CDR3 in DNA: TGTGCCAGCAGCTTTGGACTGTTAAATTCACCCCTCCACTTT. Protein sequence: CASSFGLLNSPLHF.

The chain recombines TRBV3-1 (or the pseudogene TRBV3-2) with TRBJ1-2; D possibly corresponds to TRBD1 (5 bases). Germline V gene data show CDR1 as LGHDT and CDR2 as YNNKEL (reference sequence). This CDR3 contains 14 residues. V was clipped by 5 bases and J by 4 bases, with 14 bases between them. Here the CDR3 DNA reads TGTGCCAGCAGCGTAACGGTCGGGGGCTATGGCTACACCTTC. It specifies CASSVTVGGYGYTF.

V and J are TRBV5-1 and TRBJ1-4, with TRBD1 as a possible D gene (5 bases). This CDR3 is 15 amino acids long. Trimming removed 0 bases from V and 8 bases from J, with 14 bases in between. CDR1 and CDR2 (germline): SGHRS, YFSETQ. CDR3 sequence (DNA): TGCGCCAGCAGCTTGGAGGCCAGGGAGGAAGAAAAACTGTTTTTT. This gives the protein CASSLEAREEEKLFF. Together with reference TRBV5-1 and TRBJ1-4, the CDR3 gives the full variable domain: KAGVTQTPRYLIKTRGQQVTLSCSPISGHRSVSWYQQTPGQGLQFLFEYFSETQRNKGNFPGRFSGRQFSNSRSEMNVSTLELGDSALYLCASSLEAREEEKLFFGSGTQLSVL.

The chain uses TRBV5-6 and TRBJ1-1; 7 bases fit TRBD1. The CDR3 runs 13 residues. In germline, CDR1 is SGHDT, CDR2 YYEEEE. V lost 3 bases, J lost 8 bases, and 7 bases stayed unmatched. CDR3 in amino acids: CASSWGYRGEAFF. For the CDR3, the DNA is TGTGCCAGCAGCTGGGGATACAGGGGCGAAGCTTTCTTT.

The chain couples TRBV5-4 to TRBJ1-1, with D perhaps TRBD1 (6 bases). Germline CDR1 SGHNT, CDR2 YYREEE (reference sequence). The length of the CDR3 is 15 residues. V gave up 4 bases and J gave up 3 bases, with 16 bases separating them. CDR3 sequence: CASSGYRERDTEAFF. CDR3 nucleotides: TGTGCCAGCAGCGGATACAGGGAGAGGGACACTGAAGCTTTCTTT.

The chain links TRBV5-1 to TRBJ2-1, with 16 bases matching TRBD2. The CDR3 consists of 16 residues. The V and J ends lost 4 bases and 9 bases, in that order; junction bases with no gene match: 7. Germline V CDR1 and CDR2: SGHRS, YFSETQ. In DNA form, the CDR3 reads TGCGCCAGCAGCCCGGGACTAGCGGGAGGGCCAGGTGAGCAGTTCTTC. Translation: CASSPGLAGGPGEQFF.

This chain links TRBV7-6 with TRBJ2-1, with D possibly matching TRBD2 (7 bases). Germline V gene sequence: CDR1 SGHVS, CDR2 FNYEAQ. Between the trimmed V and J ends, which lost 11 bases and 8 bases, there was a span of 22 bases. The CDR3 is made up of 14 amino acids. The CDR3 DNA follows: TGTGCCGTGTCCCCTTGGGGGAGGGGGGATGAGCAGTTCTTC. The encoded protein is CAVSPWGRGDEQFF.

The chain joins TRBV11-3 to TRBJ2-7, with D uncertain. The CDR3 loop spans 14 amino acids. Germline-derived CDR1 and CDR2 are SGHNT and YENEEA. V lost 5 bases and J 2 bases, leaving 13 bases between the germline ends. CDR3 nucleotides: TGTGCCAGCAGCCCCCTCCCTCACACCTACGAGCAGTACTTC. Translating gives CASSPLPHTYEQYF.

The V and J genes are TRBV18 and TRBJ1-1; perhaps TRBD1 as D (5 bases). The ends were cut back, 3 bases at V and 5 bases at J, with 13 bases in the middle. This CDR3 has 14 residues. CDR1 is KGHSH, CDR2 LQKENI, per germline. CDR3 bases: TGTGCCAGCTCACCGGCGGCAGGGCGGACTGAAGCTTTCTTT. Amino acids: CASSPAAGRTEAFF.

The chain carries TRBV6-5 and TRBJ1-1, with TRBD1 matching 11 bases. V was pared by 3 bases and J by 5 bases, with 5 bases of the junction left unmatched. Germline CDR1 and CDR2: MNHEY and SVGAGI. The CDR3 spans 15 residues. The CDR3 here is CASSYLGQGATEAFF. CDR3 nucleotide sequence: TGTGCCAGCAGTTATCTCGGACAGGGGGCGACTGAAGCTTTCTTT.

This rearrangement joins TRBV7-2 to TRBJ2-1; 7 bases align to TRBD2. Germline CDR1 is SGHTA and CDR2 is FQGNSA. This CDR3 is built from 15 residues. The J segment lost 4 bases and the V segment lost 5 bases, leaving 8 bases of the junction unmatched. The CDR3 sequence is CASSRTSFFYNEQFF. As DNA, the CDR3 is TGTGCCAGCAGCCGGACTAGTTTTTTTTACAATGAGCAGTTCTTC.

The chain recombines TRBV30 with TRBJ1-1, with D unclear. Germline V gene data show CDR1 as GTSNPN and CDR2 as SVGIG (reference sequence). CDR3 size: 15 residues. Trimming took off 0 bases at V and 3 bases at J, with 14 bases between the two ends. In DNA, the CDR3 is TGTGCCTGGAGTGTAATAGGACGGGGATACACTGAAGCTTTCTTT. Encoded protein: CAWSVIGRGYTEAFF.

The chain employs TRBV19 and TRBJ1-6; no definite D call. The V and J ends lost 7 bases and 7 bases respectively, with 11 bases between them. In germline, CDR1 is LNHDA, CDR2 SQIVND (reference sequence). The CDR3 is 13 residues long. CDR3 DNA: TGTGCCAGTAATGAGGGCGAGAATTCACCCCTCCACTTT. It translates to CASNEGENSPLHF.

The chain recombines TRBV5-1 with TRBJ1-2; the match to TRBD1 covers 10 bases. Germline CDR1 SGHRS, CDR2 YFSETQ. Trimming took 0 bases from V and 0 from J; bases not matched to a gene: 8. The CDR3 is 18 amino acids. The DNA for the CDR3 is TGCGCCAGCAGCTTGGCCGGACAGGGGGGCTTAACTAACTATGGCTACACCTTC. It encodes CASSLAGQGGLTNYGYTF.

The CDR3 region is CASSSGATNEFF. The CDR3 region has the DNA TGTGCCAGCAGTTCAGGGGCCACGAACGAGTTCTTC. The rearrangement joins TRBV6-2 or TRBV6-3 to TRBJ2-1; D is perhaps TRBD1 (6 bases). The length of the CDR3 is 12 residues. Trimming left V 4 bases short and J 14 bases short, with 15 bases between. Germline CDR1 and CDR2: MNHEY and SVGEGT.

The chain has TRBV2 and TRBJ2-2, with D perhaps TRBD2 (6 bases). Looked up from germline, CDR1 is SNHLY and CDR2 is FYNNEI. The CDR3 sequence is 15 residues long. Trimming stripped 7 bases from V and 1 base from J, with 13 bases between. CDR3 DNA: TGTGCCAGCAAAAGATGGGGGGTGAACACCGGGGAGCTGTTTTTT. Amino acids: CASKRWGVNTGELFF.

The chain recombines TRBV3-1 (or the pseudogene TRBV3-2) with TRBJ2-5, with TRBD2 as a possible D gene (5 bases). The CDR3 has 15 residues. Germline V gives CDR1 LGHDT, CDR2 YNNKEL (reference sequence). V dropped 2 bases and J dropped 2 bases, with 12 bases sitting between them. The CDR3 region has the DNA TGTGCCAGCAGCCAAATGGCTAGCTATCAAGAGACCCAGTACTTC. Residues: CASSQMASYQETQYF.

This clone has a handful of counts. A read error may account for a junction end that differs from germline. The rearrangement joins TRBV6-4 to TRBJ1-6; D ambiguous. The CDR3 runs 12 residues. Looked up from germline, CDR1 is MRHNA and CDR2 is SNTAGT. The CDR3 nucleotides are TGTGCCAGCAGTGACGGCAATTCAGCCCTCCACTTT. Encoded protein: CASSDGNSALHF.

The DNA of the CDR3 is TGTGCCAGCAGCTATAGCGGGAGGGTACCAGATACGCAGTATTTT. Translating gives CASSYSGRVPDTQYF. This chain links TRBV5-6 with TRBJ2-3, with 11 bases aligning to TRBD2. From germline, CDR1 is SGHDT and CDR2 YYEEEE. Trimming took 3 bases from V and 4 from J; bases not matched to a gene: 4. The length of the CDR3 is 15 residues.

The chain links TRBV30 to TRBJ1-5; D possibly corresponds to TRBD1 (5 bases). The CDR3 covers 14 residues. From germline, CDR1 is GTSNPN and CDR2 SVGIG (reference sequence). Between the trimmed V and J ends, which lost 3 bases and 7 bases, there was a span of 16 bases. The CDR3 spells CAWSPDLGVQPQHF. The DNA for the CDR3 is TGTGCCTGGAGCCCGGACCTAGGGGTGCAGCCCCAGCATTTT.

The chain combines TRBV2 with TRBJ2-7, with TRBD2 identical over 13 bases. Germline-derived CDR1 and CDR2 are SNHLY and FYNNEI. The CDR3 has 15 residues. V lost 6 bases, J lost 4 bases, and 6 bases stayed unmatched. In DNA form, the CDR3 reads TGTGCCAGCAGCGTCGGACTAGCGGGAGTTTACGAGCAGTACTTC. Translation gives CASSVGLAGVYEQYF.

The genes are TRBV2 and TRBJ1-2; TRBD1 agrees at 10 bases. Germline loops: CDR1 SNHLY, CDR2 FYNNEI. The CDR3 runs to 14 residues. V was clipped by 11 bases and J by 4 bases; unmatched bases: 10. CDR3 sequence (DNA): TGTGCCGCTGGGAGACAGGGGGCGCGCTATGGCTACACCTTC. It codes for CAAGRQGARYGYTF.

This sequence joins TRBV5-8 and TRBJ1-2; tentative D call: TRBD1 (6 bases). Germline CDR1 reads SGHTS; CDR2 reads YDEGEE. V was trimmed by 6 bases and J by 2 bases, leaving 11 bases between them. There are 13 residues in the CDR3. The CDR3 is CASTGQLNYGYTF. CDR3 in DNA: TGTGCCAGCACAGGACAGCTCAACTATGGCTACACCTTC.

The chain has TRBV4-3 and TRBJ2-1; 8 positions match TRBD1. Germline assignment: CDR1 LGHNA and CDR2 YSLEER. The CDR3 covers 13 residues. Trimming took 4 bases from V and 9 from J; bases not matched to a gene: 5. The CDR3: CASSRPGGAEQFF. DNA of the CDR3: TGCGCCAGCAGCCGCCCAGGGGGCGCTGAGCAGTTCTTC.

J is TRBJ2-1 and V is TRBV7-9; the match to TRBD1 covers 12 bases. Germline V gives CDR1 SEHNR, CDR2 FQNEAQ (reference sequence). Unmatched junction bases numbered 6, after V lost 1 base and J lost 8 bases. This CDR3 contains 16 residues. The CDR3 coding sequence is TGTGCCAGCAGCTTAGGATACGGGACAGGGGGCGATGAGCAGTTCTTC. This translates into CASSLGYGTGGDEQFF.

This clone was counted between two and nine times. J is TRBJ1-2 and V is TRBV5-1; D gene unclear. V was clipped by 0 bases and J by 5 bases, with 5 bases between them. CDR3 length: 12 residues. Germline V lookup: CDR1 SGHRS, CDR2 YFSETQ. The CDR3 sequence: CASSLDEYGYTF. In DNA form, the CDR3 reads TGCGCCAGCAGCTTGGACGAGTATGGCTACACCTTC.

The rearrangement links TRBV2 to TRBJ2-1; 7 bases line up with TRBD2. V dropped 6 bases and J dropped 0; count of bases not matched to a gene: 8. This CDR3 is 16 amino acids long. Germline values: CDR1 SNHLY, CDR2 FYNNEI. The DNA of the CDR3 is TGTGCCAGCAGCCCGACTAGCAGCAGCTCCTACAATGAGCAGTTCTTC. This codes for CASSPTSSSSYNEQFF.

The V call is TRBV10-3, the J call TRBJ1-2; 9 bases map to TRBD1. The CDR3 extends over 13 amino acids. Germline values: CDR1 ENHRY, CDR2 SYGVKD. V trimming: 9 bases; J trimming: 8 bases; junction bases outside the gene matches: 10. The CDR3 protein is CAMTDRGMNGYTF. CDR3 nucleotide sequence: TGTGCCATGACTGACAGGGGGATGAACGGCTACACCTTC.